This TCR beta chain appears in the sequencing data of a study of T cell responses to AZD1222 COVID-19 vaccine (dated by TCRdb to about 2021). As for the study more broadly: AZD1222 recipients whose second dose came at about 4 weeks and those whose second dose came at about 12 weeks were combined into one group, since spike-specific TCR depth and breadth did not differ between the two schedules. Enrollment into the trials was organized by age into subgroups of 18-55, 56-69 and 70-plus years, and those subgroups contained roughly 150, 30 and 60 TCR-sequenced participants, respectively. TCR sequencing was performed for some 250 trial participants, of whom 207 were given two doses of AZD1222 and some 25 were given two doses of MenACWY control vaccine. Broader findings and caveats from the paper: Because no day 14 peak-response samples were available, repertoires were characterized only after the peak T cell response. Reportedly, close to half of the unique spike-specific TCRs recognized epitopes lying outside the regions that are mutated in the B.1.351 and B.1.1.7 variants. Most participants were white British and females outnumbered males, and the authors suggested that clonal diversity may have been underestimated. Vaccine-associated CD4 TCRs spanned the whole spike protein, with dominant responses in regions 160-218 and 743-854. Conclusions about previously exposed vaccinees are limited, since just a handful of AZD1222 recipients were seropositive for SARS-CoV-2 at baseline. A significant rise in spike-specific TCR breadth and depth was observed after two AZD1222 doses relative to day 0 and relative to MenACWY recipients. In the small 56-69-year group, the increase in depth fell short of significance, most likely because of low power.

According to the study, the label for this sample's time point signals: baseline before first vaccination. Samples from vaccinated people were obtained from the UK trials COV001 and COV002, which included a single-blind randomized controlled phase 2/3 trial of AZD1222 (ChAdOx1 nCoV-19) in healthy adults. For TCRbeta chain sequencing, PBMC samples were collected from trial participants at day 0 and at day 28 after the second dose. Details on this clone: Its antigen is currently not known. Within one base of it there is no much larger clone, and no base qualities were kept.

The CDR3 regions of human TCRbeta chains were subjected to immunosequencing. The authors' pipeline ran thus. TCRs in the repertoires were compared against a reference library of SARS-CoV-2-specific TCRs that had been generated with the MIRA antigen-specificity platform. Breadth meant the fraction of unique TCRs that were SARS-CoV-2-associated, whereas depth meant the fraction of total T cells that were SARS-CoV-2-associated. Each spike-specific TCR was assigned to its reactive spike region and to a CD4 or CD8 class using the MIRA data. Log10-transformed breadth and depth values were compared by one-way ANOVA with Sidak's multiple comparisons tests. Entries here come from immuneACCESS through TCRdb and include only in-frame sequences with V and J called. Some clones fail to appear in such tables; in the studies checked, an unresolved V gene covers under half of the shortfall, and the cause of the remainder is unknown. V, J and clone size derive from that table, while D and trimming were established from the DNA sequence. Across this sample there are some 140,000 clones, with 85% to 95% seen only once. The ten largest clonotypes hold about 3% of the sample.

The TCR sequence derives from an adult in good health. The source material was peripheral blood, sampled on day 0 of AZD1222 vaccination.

The CDR3 sequence is CASSIRPGLKMGQETQYF. DNA sequence: TGTGCCAGCAGTATCCGGCCGGGACTAAAGATGGGACAAGAGACCCAGTACTTC. The sequence links TRBV28 to TRBJ2-5, and TRBD2 matches 7 of the central bases. CDR1 is given as MDHEN and CDR2 as SYDVKM, both from the germline V gene. V loses 5 bases at its end and J loses 2 bases; junction bases beyond the gene matches: 17. The CDR3 contains 18 residues, cysteine and phenylalanine counted. Only the CDR3 portion is preserved as DNA: 54 bases, with reading frame beginning at the first base.